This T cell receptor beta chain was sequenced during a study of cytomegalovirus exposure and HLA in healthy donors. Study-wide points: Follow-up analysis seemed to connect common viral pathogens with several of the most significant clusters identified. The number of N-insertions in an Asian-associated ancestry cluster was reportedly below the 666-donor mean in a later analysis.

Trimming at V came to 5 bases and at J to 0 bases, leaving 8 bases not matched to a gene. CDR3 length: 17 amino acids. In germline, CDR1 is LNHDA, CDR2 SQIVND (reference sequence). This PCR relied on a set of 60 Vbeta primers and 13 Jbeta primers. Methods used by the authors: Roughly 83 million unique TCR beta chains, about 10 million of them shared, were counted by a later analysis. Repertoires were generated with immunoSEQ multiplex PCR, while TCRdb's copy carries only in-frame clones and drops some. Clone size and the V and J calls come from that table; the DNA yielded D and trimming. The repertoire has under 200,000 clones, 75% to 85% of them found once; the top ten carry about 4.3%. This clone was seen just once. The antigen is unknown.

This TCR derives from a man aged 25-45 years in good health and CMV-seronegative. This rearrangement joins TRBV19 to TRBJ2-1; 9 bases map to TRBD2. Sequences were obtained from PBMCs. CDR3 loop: CASSLFISGSSYNEQFF. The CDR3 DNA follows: TGTGCCAGTAGTCTTTTCATTAGCGGGAGCTCCTACAATGAGCAGTTCTTC.